Listed below are T cell receptor beta chains from one sample, sequenced in a study of response to subunit inactivated influenza vaccine. TCRdb called the RT-PCR reads again in MiXCR, with one record for every CDR3 protein. The sample has 500,000 to 550,000 distinct CDR3 sequences, around 7.9% seen once. Sequenced here: PBMCs from blood, sampled less than 30 months after vaccination. Receptors were obtained from a man between 50 and 69 years old who received an inactivated influenza vaccine. Each CDR3 is given with its conserved first and last residue. Fields, in order: J gene, V gene, D gene, clone size, CDR3 length, CDR3 DNA, CDR3 protein. A D gene is named only where the DNA matches it firmly. Rows may omit the clone size; those that give it use once, few, many or a size class.

TRBJ2-3,TRBV10-3,.,.,15,TGTGCCATCGCGGGGGCTGCGGGGGCAACAGATACGCAGTATTTT,CAIAGAAGATDTQYF
TRBJ2-1,TRBV6-1,TRBD1,.,15,TGTGCCAGCACTGGGACAGGGGGCCGATACAATGAGCAGTTCTTC,CASTGTGGRYNEQFF
TRBJ2-7,TRBV5-4,.,few,14,TGTGCCAGCAGCCGCACCAGGCCCCCCTACGAGCAGTACTTC,CASSRTRPPYEQYF
TRBJ2-1,TRBV4-1,TRBD1,.,18,TGCGCCAGCAGCCAAGTTCGCCGCCCGGGACAGGGGGGCAATGAGCAGTTCTTC,CASSQVRRPGQGGNEQFF
TRBJ2-5,TRBV6-5,.,many,15,TGTGCCAGCAGTTACTCGATGGGACAAAGAGAGACCCAGTACTTC,CASSYSMGQRETQYF
TRBJ2-5,TRBV7-2,.,.,14,TGTGCCAGCAGCATGAGTAGGGGCCAAGAGACCCAGTACTTC,CASSMSRGQETQYF
TRBJ2-7,TRBV29-1,.,few,11,TGCAGCGTTGAGGACATCTACGAGCAGTACTTC,CSVEDIYEQYF
TRBJ2-7,TRBV11-2,.,.,10,TGTGCCAGCGGCCACTACGAGCAGTACTTC,CASGHYEQYF
TRBJ2-7,TRBV20-1,TRBD2,many,15,TGCAGTGCCACCCCCTACGCGGGGGTTGCCTACGAGCAGTACTTC,CSATPYAGVAYEQYF
TRBJ2-7,TRBV15,.,many,17,TGTGCCACCAGCAGAAAAACCGGGACCGGCATTGCCTACGAGCAGTACTTC,CATSRKTGTGIAYEQYF
TRBJ2-5,TRBV25-1,.,few,13,TGTGCCAGCGGCCGGGACGGACAAGAGACCCAGTACTTC,CASGRDGQETQYF
TRBJ1-1,TRBV3-1,.,few,15,TGTGCCAGCAGCCAAGGGTTTGAGGCGAACACTGAAGCTTTCTTT,CASSQGFEANTEAFF
TRBJ2-1,TRBV5-1,.,few,14,TGCGCCAAGAGCAGGGGGGTTAAACACAATGAGCAGTTCTTC,CAKSRGVKHNEQFF
TRBJ1-1,TRBV10-3,.,.,13,TGTGCCATCAGTGAGTGGGGGGGGCCCGAAGCTTTCTTT,CAISEWGGPEAFF
TRBJ1-1,TRBV4-1,.,.,17,TGCGCCAGCAGACCTTGGGGGGGAGAAAGGGGGAACACTGAAGCTTTCTTT,CASRPWGGERGNTEAFF
TRBJ2-1,TRBV6-4,TRBD2,few,15,TGTGCCAGCAGTGAAGGCGCGGGGGGTCTGGATGAGCAGTTCTTC,CASSEGAGGLDEQFF